Each of the 30 T cell receptor beta chains below was sequenced from the same sample in a study of blood T cells in healthy people across ages. For the second PCR, which ran for about 7 to 11 cycles, a sample-barcoded 5' primer and a J-beta primer mix were used. TCRdb itself ran the 5' RACE reads through MiXCR, one entry per CDR3 protein. The sample lists 1,100,000 or so distinct CDR3 sequences, 35% to 50% seen once, with 18% in the top ten. Sequencing was carried out using blood. The receptor set was obtained from a woman aged 55-70 years in good health.

The sample holds a few counts of this clonotype. V gene TRBV20-1 combines with J gene TRBJ2-3; no definite D call. Germline CDR1 reads DFQATT; CDR2 reads SNEGSKA (reference sequence). The CDR3 spans 11 residues. Between the trimmed V and J ends, which lost 2 bases and 3 bases, there was a span of 3 bases. This CDR3 reads CSARMTDTQYF. The CDR3 region has the DNA TGCAGTGCTAGAATGACAGATACGCAGTATTTT.

On this clonotype itself: One base away lies a much larger clone, so this may be a sequencing read error. V gene TRBV10-1 combines with J gene TRBJ2-5; D gene uncertain. Trimming stripped 8 bases from V and 11 bases from J, with 15 bases between. Germline CDR1 WNHNN, CDR2 SYGVQD (reference sequence). CDR3 length equals 11 residues. CDR3 protein: CASGNYNEQYF. The CDR3 DNA reads TGCGCCAGCGGGAATTACAATGAGCAGTACTTC.

The rearrangement joins TRBV6-5 to TRBJ2-1, with D perhaps matching TRBD1 (5 bases). The germline CDR1 and CDR2 sequences are MNHEY and SVGAGI. The germline V and J ends were trimmed by 6 bases and 3 bases, with 15 bases remaining between them. CDR3 length equals 15 residues. In nucleotides, the CDR3 is TGTGCCAGCAGACCTACTCTACAGGACTACAATGAGCAGTTCTTC. Its translation: CASRPTLQDYNEQFF.

V is TRBV20-1 and J is TRBJ1-5; 8 nucleotides match TRBD1. The junction had 7 bases not matched to a gene; V was cut back by 6 bases and J by 6 bases. The CDR3 extends over 13 amino acids. Germline V lookup: CDR1 DFQATT, CDR2 SNEGSKA (reference sequence). Here the CDR3 reads CSARTGIVQPQHF. In DNA, the CDR3 is TGCAGTGCACGGACAGGGATTGTTCAGCCCCAGCATTTT.

The J gene is TRBJ2-3, the V gene TRBV7-8; D possibly corresponds to TRBD2 (5 bases). The CDR3 sequence is 18 residues long. Between the trimmed V and J ends, which lost 5 bases and 3 bases, there was a span of 24 bases. The germline gives CDR1 SGHVS, CDR2 FQNEAQ. CDR3 sequence reads: CASSLGSFLEGGTDTQYF. In nucleotides, the CDR3 is TGTGCCAGCAGCCTAGGGTCCTTTCTAGAGGGCGGTACAGATACGCAGTATTTT.

A few counts support this clonotype. This chain links TRBV27 with TRBJ2-7; D is unclear. V lost 5 bases and J 6 bases, leaving 20 bases between the germline ends. The CDR3 contains 15 residues. The germline V gene has CDR1 MNHEY and CDR2 SMNVEV (reference sequence). DNA of the CDR3: TGTGCCAGCAGTCGAGACTCCTCAAGGGCGCGCGAGCAGTACTTC. This translates into CASSRDSSRAREQYF.

As concerns this clonotype: One junction end disagrees with the germline gene, perhaps due to a read error. The V gene is TRBV7-2, the J gene TRBJ2-7; TRBD1 aligns across 9 bases. The CDR3 covers 14 residues. Germline V gene data show CDR1 as SGHTA and CDR2 as FQGNSA. This CDR3 reads CAGSEGTGIYEQYF. In DNA form, the CDR3 reads TGTGCCGGCAGCGAAGGGACAGGGATATATGAGCAGTACTTC.

This clonotype was seen a few times. V is TRBV10-2 and J is TRBJ2-7; D unresolved. Germline CDR1 reads WSHSY; CDR2 reads SAAADI. The CDR3 has 12 amino acids. Trimming pared 6 bases from V and 4 bases from J, leaving 10 bases between. CDR3 nucleotide sequence: TGCGCCAGCAGCGAGGAGAGTTACGAGCAGTACTTC. Translated: CASSEESYEQYF.

CDR3 residues: CASRGARGYTF. The CDR3 bases are TGTGCCAGCAGGGGGGCGAGAGGCTACACCTTC. V usage is TRBV27 and J usage is TRBJ1-2; a possible D gene is TRBD1 (6 bases). Trimming took 6 bases from V and 8 from J, leaving 10 bases between them. The germline V gene encodes CDR1 MNHEY and CDR2 SMNVEV (reference sequence). This CDR3 comprises 11 residues.

The chain employs TRBV20-1 and TRBJ2-3, with a possible D match to TRBD2 (6 bases). The CDR3 contains 12 residues. Germline CDR1 DFQATT, CDR2 SNEGSKA (reference sequence). V lost 6 bases to trimming and J lost 5 bases, with 12 bases between them. CDR3 nucleotides: TGCAGTGCAGGGGTAGCGGAAGATACGCAGTATTTT. Translated, it gives CSAGVAEDTQYF.

This clonotype was seen more than once but under ten times. The rearrangement uses TRBV29-1 and TRBJ2-1, with a weak D call TRBD1 (6 bases). The CDR3 covers 16 residues. Germline CDR1 is SQVTM and CDR2 is ANQGSEA. Trimming took off 3 bases at V and 1 base at J, with 16 bases between the two ends. The CDR3: CSVDPGARKSYNEQFF. The CDR3 bases are TGCAGCGTTGACCCAGGGGCTAGGAAGTCCTACAATGAGCAGTTCTTC.

The chain couples TRBV9 to TRBJ2-7; perhaps TRBD1 as D (6 bases). Germline CDR1 is SGDLS and CDR2 is YYNGEE. The CDR3 loop spans 15 amino acids. The germline V and J ends were trimmed by 6 bases and 5 bases, with 21 bases remaining between them. The CDR3 loop is CASTKHDRTTDEQYF. Here the CDR3 DNA reads TGTGCCAGCACCAAACACGACAGGACCACTGACGAGCAGTACTTC.

The chain joins TRBV5-5 to TRBJ2-2; perhaps TRBD1 as D (5 bases). This CDR3 contains 14 residues. The ends were cut back, 1 base at V and 6 bases at J, with 10 bases in the middle. CDR1 and CDR2 from the germline V gene are SGHKS and YYEKEE (reference sequence). This CDR3 is CASSLPPRAGELFF. DNA of the CDR3: TGTGCCAGCAGCTTGCCCCCCAGGGCCGGGGAGCTGTTTTTT.

J is TRBJ2-1 and V is TRBV6-2 or TRBV6-3; the D gene could be TRBD1 or TRBD2 (5 bases each). There are 16 residues in the CDR3. CDR1 is MNHEY and CDR2 is SVGEGT in the germline V gene. V gave up 8 bases and J gave up 0 bases, with 17 bases separating them. The CDR3 spells CASGGFGARSYNEQFF. CDR3 DNA sequence: TGTGCCAGCGGGGGTTTTGGCGCCCGCTCCTACAATGAGCAGTTCTTC.

This chain joins TRBV6-2 or TRBV6-3 and TRBJ1-1; TRBD1 matches 8 bases. Germline V gene data show CDR1 as MNHEY and CDR2 as SVGEGT. J was trimmed by 1 base and V by 6 bases; bases with no gene match: 10. The CDR3 is 16 residues long. The CDR3 region has the DNA TGTGCCAGCAGCCAGACACCCGGGACAGGGAACACTGAAGCTTTCTTT. Its translation is CASSQTPGTGNTEAFF.

This clonotype has more than one count but fewer than ten. The chain uses TRBV29-1 and TRBJ2-1; tentative D call: TRBD1 (6 bases). V lost 1 base and J 0 bases, leaving 13 bases between the germline ends. Germline V gene lookup returns CDR1 SQVTM and CDR2 ANQGSEA. The CDR3 is 16 residues long. In DNA form, the CDR3 reads TGCAGCGTTGAAGGAACAGGGAAAAGCTCCTACAATGAGCAGTTCTTC. Protein: CSVEGTGKSSYNEQFF.

In its sample, this clonotype was seen many times. The gene calls are TRBV7-9 and TRBJ2-7, with 10 bases identical to TRBD1. Germline V gene data show CDR1 as SEHNR and CDR2 as FQNEAQ (reference sequence). CDR3 length: 13 residues. V shed 3 bases and J 6 bases; nucleotides not matched to a gene: 2. For the CDR3, the DNA is TGTGCCAGCAGCTTGGACAGGGGGAGCGAGCAGTACTTC. Its protein product is CASSLDRGSEQYF.

The V gene is TRBV7-7, the J gene TRBJ2-1; TRBD2 might be the D (6 bases). Germline lookup yields CDR1 SSHAT and CDR2 FNYEAQ (reference sequence). CDR3 length: 13 residues. V was clipped by 4 bases and J by 10 bases, with 14 bases between them. CDR3 nucleotide sequence: TGTGCCAGCAGCTCCAAGGAGGGCCTCGAGCAGTTCTTC. Translating it yields CASSSKEGLEQFF.

The chain carries TRBV9 and TRBJ2-1; 7 bases fit TRBD2. The length of the CDR3 is 16 residues. Germline V CDR1 and CDR2: SGDLS, YYNGEE. The V gene end was trimmed by 0 bases and the J gene end by 4 bases; junction bases not matched to a gene: 7. CDR3 residues: CASSVDPAGSYNEQFF. The CDR3 DNA reads TGTGCCAGCAGCGTAGACCCAGCGGGGTCGTACAATGAGCAGTTCTTC.

The chain joins TRBV3-1 to TRBJ2-7; D perhaps matches TRBD2 (6 bases). The V end lost 3 bases, the J end lost 3 bases, and 30 bases lay between the germline ends. The germline gives CDR1 LGHDT, CDR2 YNNKEL (reference sequence). The CDR3 length is 20 residues. In nucleotides, the CDR3 is TGTGCCAGCAGCCACCTTGATTCGGAGCTATCGACTAGTTTGGGCTACGAGCAGTACTTC. It encodes CASSHLDSELSTSLGYEQYF.

The V and J genes are TRBV6-1 and TRBJ1-1; 7 bases match TRBD1. Germline CDR1 is MNHNS and CDR2 is SASEGT. CDR3 size: 19 residues. J was trimmed by 2 bases and V by 10 bases; bases with no gene match: 25. In DNA form, the CDR3 reads TGTGCCACCCAGGGGGTGTTACAGAGAATTCCTTCCTTAAACACTGAAGCTTTCTTT. Its translation is CATQGVLQRIPSLNTEAFF.

J is TRBJ1-2 and V is TRBV7-9, with no clear D. The V end was cut by 1 base, the J end by 1 base, with 7 bases between. This CDR3 region has 14 residues. Germline-derived CDR1 and CDR2 are SEHNR and FQNEAQ (reference sequence). Here the CDR3 DNA reads TGTGCCAGCAGCTTAGGGACCGATAACTATGGCTACACCTTC. Translation gives CASSLGTDNYGYTF.

This clonotype was observed a handful of times. The V gene is TRBV29-1, the J gene TRBJ2-4, with 7 nucleotides matching TRBD2. The J call may be mistaken, given a closer DNA end match to TRBJ2-5. Germline assignment: CDR1 SQVTM and CDR2 ANQGSEA. The CDR3 runs to 12 residues. Written as DNA, the CDR3 is TGCAGCGTTGATGGGGGGGAAGAGACCCAGTACTTC. Translation: CSVDGGEETQYF.

The rearrangement links TRBV10-3 to TRBJ2-2, with D maybe TRBD2 (6 bases). The germline CDR1 and CDR2 sequences are ENHRY and SYGVKD. The CDR3 spans 15 residues. Trimming stripped 3 bases from V and 6 bases from J, with 14 bases between. The CDR3, as DNA: TGTGCCATCAGTGACCCTCTAGCGATCGCCGGGGAGCTGTTTTTT. Amino acids: CAISDPLAIAGELFF.

The chain joins TRBV18 to TRBJ1-2, with 10 bases fitting TRBD1. Germline V gene lookup returns CDR1 KGHSH and CDR2 LQKENI. J gave up 4 bases and V 3 bases, and 14 bases lay outside the gene matches. The CDR3 contains 18 residues. CDR3 region: CASSPLPGQGPEGYGYTF. For the CDR3, the DNA is TGTGCCAGCTCACCCCTCCCGGGACAGGGGCCTGAAGGCTATGGCTACACCTTC.

The chain links TRBV5-1 to TRBJ2-1; no definite D call. Deletions cut 2 bases from V and 0 bases from J, with 12 bases between. Germline lookup yields CDR1 SGHRS and CDR2 YFSETQ. The CDR3 length is 16 residues. CDR3 DNA: TGCGCCAGCAGCTTCGCCTGGGGTAGCTCCTACAATGAGCAGTTCTTC. It yields the protein CASSFAWGSSYNEQFF.

The CDR3 spells CASGTSGRVYNEQFF. CDR3 DNA sequence: TGTGCCAGTGGGACTAGCGGGAGGGTTTACAATGAGCAGTTCTTC. The chain uses TRBV6-5 and TRBJ2-5, with TRBD2 matching 16 bases. The J call is uncertain, as TRBJ2-1 better fits the DNA end. The CDR3 is made up of 15 amino acids. Per the germline V gene, CDR1 is MNHEY and CDR2 is SVGAGI.

With regard to this clonotype: A junction end diverges from the germline sequence, so it may reflect a read error. V is TRBV7-6 and J is TRBJ2-3; 11 positions agree with TRBD2. There are 18 residues in the CDR3. Germline values: CDR1 SGHVS, CDR2 FNYEAQ. The CDR3 region is CASSLEIAGGPFTDAQYF. The CDR3 region has the DNA TGTGCCAGCAGCTTAGAAATAGCGGGAGGGCCGTTCACAGATGCGCAGTATTTT.

This chain uses TRBV5-1 with TRBJ2-5; D gene uncertain. The CDR3 runs 13 residues. Per the germline V gene, CDR1 is SGHRS and CDR2 is YFSETQ. Deletions cut 4 bases from V and 5 bases from J, with 12 bases between. The CDR3 coding sequence is TGCGCCAGCAGCGCGTCTACGATGGAGACCCAGTACTTC. As protein: CASSASTMETQYF.

As concerns this clonotype: It may be a read error: a sequence one base away is much more abundant. The V and J genes are TRBV30 and TRBJ2-5, with TRBD2 identical over 10 bases. The CDR3 spans 15 residues. The germline CDR1 and CDR2 sequences are GTSNPN and SVGIG (reference sequence). V shed 5 bases and J 11 bases; nucleotides not matched to a gene: 17. CDR3 sequence: CAWAPPSGRSGEQYF. The DNA of the CDR3 is TGTGCCTGGGCCCCCCCTAGCGGGAGATCGGGGGAGCAGTACTTC.